The entry that follows covers one T cell receptor (beta chain) sequence. Its antigen is not known. The data belong to a study of T cell responses to AZD1222 COVID-19 vaccine. This CDR3 contains 16 residues. J lost 7 bases, V lost 0 bases, and 8 bases had no gene match. Looked up from germline, CDR1 is SGHRS and CDR2 is YFSETQ. Study-wide points: Nearly half of spike-specific TCRs reportedly target unmutated variant regions. Donor demographics were predominantly white British with a female majority; clonal diversity may be underestimated. The repertoires were collected only after the peak T cell response.

This table comes from immunoSEQ multiplex PCR, and its TCRdb copy is limited to in-frame clones, with some not included. The sample lists approximately 180,000 clones, approximately 92% occurring once. Sequenced here: peripheral blood, sampled on day 0 of AZD1222 vaccination. The sequence came from an adult in good health. This chain joins TRBV5-1 and TRBJ1-3; 9 nucleotides agree with TRBD1. CDR3 coding DNA: TGCGCCAGCAGCTTGGGACAGGGGGAGCGAATTAACACCATATATTTT. Its protein is CASSLGQGERINTIYF. Full variable domain (rest looked up from reference TRBV5-1 and TRBJ1-3): KAGVTQTPRYLIKTRGQQVTLSCSPISGHRSVSWYQQTPGQGLQFLFEYFSETQRNKGNFPGRFSGRQFSNSRSEMNVSTLELGDSALYLCASSLGQGERINTIYFGEGSWLTVV.